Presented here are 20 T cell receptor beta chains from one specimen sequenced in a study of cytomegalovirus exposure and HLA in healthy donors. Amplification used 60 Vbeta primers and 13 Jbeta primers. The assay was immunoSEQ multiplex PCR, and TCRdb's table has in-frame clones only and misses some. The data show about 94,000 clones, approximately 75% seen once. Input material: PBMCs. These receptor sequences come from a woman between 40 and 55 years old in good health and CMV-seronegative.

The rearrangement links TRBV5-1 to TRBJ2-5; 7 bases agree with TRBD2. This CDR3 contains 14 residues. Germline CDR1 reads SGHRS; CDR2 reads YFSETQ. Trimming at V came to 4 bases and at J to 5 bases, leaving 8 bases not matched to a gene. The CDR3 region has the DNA TGCGCCAGCAGCGTAAGCGGGGCAATCGAGACCCAGTACTTC. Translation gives CASSVSGAIETQYF.

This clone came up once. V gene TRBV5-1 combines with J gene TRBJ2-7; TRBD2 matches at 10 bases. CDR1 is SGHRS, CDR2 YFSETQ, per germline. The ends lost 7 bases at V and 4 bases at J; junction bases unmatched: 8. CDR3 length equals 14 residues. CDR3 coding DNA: TGCGCCAGCGGACCCCTAGCGGGGGAATACGAGCAGTACTTC. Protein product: CASGPLAGEYEQYF.

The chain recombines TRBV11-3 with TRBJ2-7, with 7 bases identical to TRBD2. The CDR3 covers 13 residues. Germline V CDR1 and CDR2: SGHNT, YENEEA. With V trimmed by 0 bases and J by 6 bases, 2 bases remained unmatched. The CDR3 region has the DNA TGTGCCAGCAGCTTAGATTCGGGGGGCGAGCAGTACTTC. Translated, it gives CASSLDSGGEQYF.

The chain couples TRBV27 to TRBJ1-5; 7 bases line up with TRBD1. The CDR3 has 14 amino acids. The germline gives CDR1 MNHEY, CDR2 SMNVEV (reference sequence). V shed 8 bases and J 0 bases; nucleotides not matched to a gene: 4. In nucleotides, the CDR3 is TGTGCCAGCCGGGACAGTGATAGCAATCAGCCCCAGCATTTT. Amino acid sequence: CASRDSDSNQPQHF.

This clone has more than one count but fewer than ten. The CDR3 protein is CASSQGVVANTEAFF. As DNA, the CDR3 is TGCGCCAGCAGCCAAGGAGTAGTAGCGAACACTGAAGCTTTCTTT. The V call is TRBV4-1, the J call TRBJ1-1; D is unresolved. The CDR3 is made up of 15 amino acids. Germline CDR1 reads MGHRA; CDR2 reads YSYEKL. V dropped 1 base and J dropped 1 base, with 10 bases sitting between them.

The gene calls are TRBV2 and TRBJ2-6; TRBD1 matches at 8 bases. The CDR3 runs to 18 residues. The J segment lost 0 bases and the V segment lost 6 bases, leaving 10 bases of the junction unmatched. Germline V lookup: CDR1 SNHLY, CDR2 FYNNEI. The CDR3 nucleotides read TGTGCCAGCAGAGGACAGGGTTCGACCTACTCTGGGGCCAACGTCCTGACTTTC. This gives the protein CASRGQGSTYSGANVLTF.

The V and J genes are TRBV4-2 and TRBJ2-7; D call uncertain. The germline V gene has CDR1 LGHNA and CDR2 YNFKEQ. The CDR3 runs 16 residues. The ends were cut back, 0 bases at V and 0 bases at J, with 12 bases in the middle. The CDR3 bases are TGTGCCAGCAGCCAAGAGTCCTCCGCCAGCTCCTACGAGCAGTACTTC. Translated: CASSQESSASSYEQYF.

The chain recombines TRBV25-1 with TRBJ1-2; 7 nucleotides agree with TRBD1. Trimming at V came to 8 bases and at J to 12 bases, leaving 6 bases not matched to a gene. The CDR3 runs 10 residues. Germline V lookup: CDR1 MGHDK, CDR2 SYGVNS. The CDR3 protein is CASPLDRDTF. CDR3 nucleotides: TGTGCCAGCCCCCTAGACAGGGACACCTTC.

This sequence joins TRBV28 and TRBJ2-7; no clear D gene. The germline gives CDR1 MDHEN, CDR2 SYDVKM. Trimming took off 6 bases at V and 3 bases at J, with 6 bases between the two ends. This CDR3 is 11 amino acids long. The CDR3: CASSRDYEQYF. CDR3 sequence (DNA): TGTGCCAGCAGCCGAGACTACGAGCAGTACTTC.

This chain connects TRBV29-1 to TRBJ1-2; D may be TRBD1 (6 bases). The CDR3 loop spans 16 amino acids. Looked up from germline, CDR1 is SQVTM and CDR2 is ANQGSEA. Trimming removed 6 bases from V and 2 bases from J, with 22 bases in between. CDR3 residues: CSVVTGTPFRNYGYTF. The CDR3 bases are TGCAGCGTCGTAACAGGGACCCCCTTTCGGAACTATGGCTACACCTTC. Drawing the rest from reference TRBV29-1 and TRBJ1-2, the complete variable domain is SAVISQKPSRDICQRGTSLTIQCQVDSQVTMMFWYRQQPGQSLTLIATANQGSEATYESGFVIDKFPISRPNLTFSTLTVSNMSPEDSSIYLCSVVTGTPFRNYGYTFGSGTRLTVV.

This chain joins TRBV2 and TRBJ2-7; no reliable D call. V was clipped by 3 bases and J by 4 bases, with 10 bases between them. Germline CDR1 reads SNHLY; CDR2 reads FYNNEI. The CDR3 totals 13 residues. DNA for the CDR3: TGTGCCAGCAGTGATGGCAACGGGTACGAGCAGTACTTC. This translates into CASSDGNGYEQYF.

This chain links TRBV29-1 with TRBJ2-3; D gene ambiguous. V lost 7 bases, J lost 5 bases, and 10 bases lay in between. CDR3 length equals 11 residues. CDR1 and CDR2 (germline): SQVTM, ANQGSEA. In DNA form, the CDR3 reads TGCAGCGCCCAAACTCTAGATACGCAGTATTTT. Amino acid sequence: CSAQTLDTQYF.

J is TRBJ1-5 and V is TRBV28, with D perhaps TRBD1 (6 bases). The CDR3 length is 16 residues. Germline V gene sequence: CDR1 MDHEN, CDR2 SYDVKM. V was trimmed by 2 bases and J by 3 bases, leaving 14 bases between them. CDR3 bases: TGTGCCAGCAGTTTACCGGGGGGCAGTTACAATCAGCCCCAGCATTTT. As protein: CASSLPGGSYNQPQHF.

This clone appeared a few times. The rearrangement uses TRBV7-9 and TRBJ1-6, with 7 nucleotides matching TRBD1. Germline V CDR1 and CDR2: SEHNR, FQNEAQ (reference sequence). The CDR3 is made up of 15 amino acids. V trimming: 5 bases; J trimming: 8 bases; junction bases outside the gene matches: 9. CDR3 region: CASSPQGVGDSPLHF. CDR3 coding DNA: TGTGCCAGCAGCCCTCAGGGGGTTGGAGATTCACCCCTCCACTTT.

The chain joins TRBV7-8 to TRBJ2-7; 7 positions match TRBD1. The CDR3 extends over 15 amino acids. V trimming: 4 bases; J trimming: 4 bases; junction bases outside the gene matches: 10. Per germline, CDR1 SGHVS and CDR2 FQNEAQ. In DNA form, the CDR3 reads TGTGCCAGCAGCTCAACAGGGGTTAGGGGGTACGAGCAGTACTTC. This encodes CASSSTGVRGYEQYF.

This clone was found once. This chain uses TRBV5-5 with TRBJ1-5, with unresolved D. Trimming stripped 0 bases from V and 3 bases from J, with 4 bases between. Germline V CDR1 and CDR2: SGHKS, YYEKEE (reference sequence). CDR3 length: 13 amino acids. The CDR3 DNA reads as TGTGCCAGCAGCTTGGAGCCCAATCAGCCCCAGCATTTT. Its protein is CASSLEPNQPQHF.

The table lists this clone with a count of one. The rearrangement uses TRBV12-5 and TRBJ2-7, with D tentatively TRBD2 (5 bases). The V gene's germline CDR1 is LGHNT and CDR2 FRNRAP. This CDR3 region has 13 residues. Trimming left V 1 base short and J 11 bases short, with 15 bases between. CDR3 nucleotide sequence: TGTGCTAGTGGTTTGGAGACGGCAACTAGGGAGTACTTC. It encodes CASGLETATREYF. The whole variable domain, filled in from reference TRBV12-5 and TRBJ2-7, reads DARVTQTPRHKVTEMGQEVTMRCQPILGHNTVFWYRQTMMQGLELLAYFRNRAPLDDSGMPKDRFSAEMPDATLATLKIQPSEPRDSAVYFCASGLETATREYFGPGTRLTVT.

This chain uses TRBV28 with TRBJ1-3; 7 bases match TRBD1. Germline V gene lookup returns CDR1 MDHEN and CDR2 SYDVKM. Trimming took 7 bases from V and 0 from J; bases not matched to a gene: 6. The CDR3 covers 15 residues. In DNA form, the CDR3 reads TGTGCCAGCACCGGGACAGCTGACTCTGGAAACACCATATATTTT. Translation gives CASTGTADSGNTIYF.

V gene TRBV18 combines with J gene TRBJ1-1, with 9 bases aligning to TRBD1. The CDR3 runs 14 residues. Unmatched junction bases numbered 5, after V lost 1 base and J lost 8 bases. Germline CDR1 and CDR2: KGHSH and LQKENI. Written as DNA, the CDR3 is TGTGCCAGCTCACCACTACCGGGACAGGGCGAAGCTTTCTTT. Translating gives CASSPLPGQGEAFF.

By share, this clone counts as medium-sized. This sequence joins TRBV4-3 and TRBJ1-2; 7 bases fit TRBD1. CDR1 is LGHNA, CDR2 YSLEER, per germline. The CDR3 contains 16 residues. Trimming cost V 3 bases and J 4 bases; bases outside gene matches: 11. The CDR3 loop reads CASSHRQGDPGYGYTF. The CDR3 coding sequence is TGCGCCAGCAGCCACAGACAGGGAGACCCAGGCTATGGCTACACCTTC.